This TCR beta chain originates from a study of graft-versus-host responses after intestinal transplantation (dated by TCRdb to 2020 to 2022). Broadly, across the study: The transplants that recipients received were multivisceral, liver-intestinal, or isolated intestinal. Every recipient was given anti-thymocyte globulin induction, then maintenance tacrolimus and steroids for about three years. Bulk TCR-beta CDR3 sequencing was used to track graft-versus-host and host-versus-graft alloreactive T cell clones in the graft, circulation and bone marrow after intestinal transplantation. Alloreactive clones were identified by sequencing pre-transplant mixed lymphocyte reaction products and comparing these products with unstimulated pre-transplant donor and recipient T cells. A cohort of some 24 intestinal transplant recipients, including one retransplant, was enrolled, and a few patients lacking pretransplant specimens were excluded. Donor T cell macrochimerism was defined as a peak of at least 4% donor T cells among recipient peripheral blood mononuclear cells. Samples from three later patients were sequenced in-house on an Illumina MiSeq with MiXCR processing rather than by the commercial service.

Receptor amplification or capture employed the immunoSEQ multiplex PCR assay. For most patients, genomic DNA was isolated with the Qiagen DNeasy Blood and Tissue Kit and shipped frozen to Adaptive Biotechnologies for TCR sequencing. Adaptive Biotechnologies carried out high-throughput TCR-beta CDR3 sequencing of genomic DNA for most patients. The original methods were these. Adaptive's ImmunoSEQ software supplied the TCR sequencing data for 15 to 20 patients, while MiXCR and VDJtools were used to process a few other patients. To correct CD4 versus CD8 sorting errors, any sequence found in both subsets at a frequency ratio below 5:1 was removed. CDR3 nucleotide sequences shared between donor and recipient were removed because the origin of such sequences could not be assigned. To be classed as alloreactive, a clone needed at least 2-fold expansion over unstimulated cells and a minimum CFSE-low frequency of 0.002% (template counts) or 0.001% (read counts). A clone was considered mappable if detected in the sequenced pre-transplant spleen, lymph node, or MLR CFSE-low populations of the donor or recipient. The cumulative frequency of alloreactive clones was calculated as a percentage of all sequences, weighted by copy number. The table comes from immuneACCESS by way of TCRdb, which keeps in-frame sequences with V and J called. Part of the clones is missing from these tables; in studies checked, under half for an unresolved V gene and the rest for unknown reasons. V, J and clone size are taken as reported in that table, and D and trimming were inferred from the DNA itself. The sample includes about 120,000 clones, with about 95% observed a single time. The ten largest clones add up to under 3.5% of the sample.

Cut back by 5 bases and 11 bases, the V and J ends lie 18 bases apart. Counted from cysteine to phenylalanine, this CDR3 has 13 amino acids. This entry keeps only the CDR3 DNA: 39 bases, framed from base 1. CDR1 and CDR2, per the germline V gene, are MDHEN and SYDVKM. Details on this clone: The antigen this receptor binds is unknown. The record has no base qualities; no much larger clone is one base away.

The research as a whole found: Conclusions were limited by the relatively low number and heterogeneity of intestinal transplant patients. Early after transplant, peak levels of circulating GvH clones were found to be associated with declines in HvG clones. GvH clones turned up in recipient bone marrow, with some appearing earlier in ileal mucosa or blood, a pattern consistent with an intestinal mucosal origin. Patients with donor T cell macrochimerism had high GvH to HvG T cell clonal ratios in their allografts.

The sample's time point label, decoded: cells obtained before transplantation from donor or recipient. CD3+CD4+ and CD3+CD8+ populations were FACS-sorted from unstimulated pre-transplant donor and recipient cells taken from spleen or lymph nodes. This TCR came from a human donor who received an intestinal transplant. The chain joins TRBV28 to TRBJ1-1; the D gene is unclear. The sample was unstimulated CD8+ T cells sorted from spleen or lymph node cells, taken before intestinal transplant. The DNA is TGTGCCAGCAGTCTCAACGCGATATCGACTGCTTTCTTT. Translated, this is CASSLNAISTAFF.